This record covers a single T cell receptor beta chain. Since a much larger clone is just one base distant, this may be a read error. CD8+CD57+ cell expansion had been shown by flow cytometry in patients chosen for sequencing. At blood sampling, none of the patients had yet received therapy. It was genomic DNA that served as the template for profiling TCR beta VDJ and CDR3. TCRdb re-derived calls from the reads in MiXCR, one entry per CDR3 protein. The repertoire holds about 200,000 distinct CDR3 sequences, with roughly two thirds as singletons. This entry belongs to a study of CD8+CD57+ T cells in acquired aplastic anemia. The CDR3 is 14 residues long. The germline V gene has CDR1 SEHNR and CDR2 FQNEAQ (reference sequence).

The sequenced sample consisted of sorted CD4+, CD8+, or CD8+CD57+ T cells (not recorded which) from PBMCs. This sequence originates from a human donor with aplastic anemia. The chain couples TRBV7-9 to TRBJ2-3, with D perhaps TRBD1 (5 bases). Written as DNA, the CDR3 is TGTGCCAGCAGCTTATATCAGGGCACAGATACGCAGTCTTTT. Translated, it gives CASSLYQGTDTQSF.